This is a list of T cell receptor beta chains from one sample in a study of CD8+CD57+ T cells in acquired aplastic anemia. Via MiXCR, TCRdb re-called the reads, giving one row per CDR3 protein. The sample contains about 270,000 distinct CDR3 sequences, about 56% of which appear only once. Sequencing was done on a sample of sorted CD4+, CD8+, or CD8+CD57+ T cells (not recorded which) from PBMCs. The receptors stem from a human donor with severe aplastic anemia or a healthy control (not recorded which). CDR3s include the opening cysteine and the closing phenylalanine or tryptophan. A D gene is named only where the DNA matches it firmly. Not every row has a clone size; where given, it reads once, few, many or a size class.

D: .
V: TRBV2
size: .
J: TRBJ1-6
DNA: TGTGCCAGCTTGTCAGGAACCTATAATTCACCCCTCCACTTT
CDR3: CASLSGTYNSPLHF

D: TRBD2
V: TRBV20-1
size: .
J: TRBJ2-5
DNA: TGCAGTGCCAGCAGCTTCACCCTACGGGAGGCCCAGTACTTC
CDR3: CSASSFTLREAQYF

D: TRBD1
V: TRBV9
size: few
J: TRBJ1-2
DNA: TGTGCCAGCAGCCCCCGGGACAGGTCTCTCTATGGCTACACCTTC
CDR3: CASSPRDRSLYGYTF

D: .
V: TRBV5-1
size: .
J: TRBJ1-1
DNA: TGCGCCAGCAGCTTGACTCCAAGTAGCGAAGCTTTCTTT
CDR3: CASSLTPSSEAFF

D: .
V: TRBV4-1
size: many
J: TRBJ1-2
DNA: TGCGCCAGCAGCCAAGATCGGCACGTCCATGGCTACACCTTC
CDR3: CASSQDRHVHGYTF

D: TRBD2
V: TRBV7-2
size: .
J: TRBJ2-3
DNA: TGTGCCAGCAGCTTAGGTCGTCGACTAGCGGGGGGACACGCAGATACGCAGTATTTT
CDR3: CASSLGRRLAGGHADTQYF

D: TRBD1
V: TRBV5-1
size: .
J: TRBJ2-7
DNA: TGCGCCAGCAGCTTGTCAGGACAGGGGAACGAGCAGTACTTC
CDR3: CASSLSGQGNEQYF

D: TRBD1
V: TRBV7-6
size: .
J: TRBJ2-5
DNA: TGTGCCAGCAGCATCGGACAGGGGGTTGGAGAGACCCAGTACTTC
CDR3: CASSIGQGVGETQYF

D: .
V: TRBV20-1
size: .
J: TRBJ2-5
DNA: TGCAGTGCTCCGGAGTGGGGGCTAGGCGAGACCCAGTACTTC
CDR3: CSAPEWGLGETQYF

D: .
V: TRBV10-2
size: .
J: TRBJ1-4
DNA: TGCGCCAGCAGTGAGTCCCGGGAAATGGAAAAACTGTTTTTT
CDR3: CASSESREMEKLFF

D: TRBD1
V: TRBV19
size: .
J: TRBJ1-2
DNA: TGTGCCAGTACTCTTGGGACAGCTAACTATGGCTACACCTTC
CDR3: CASTLGTANYGYTF

D: .
V: TRBV5-1
size: .
J: TRBJ1-4
DNA: TGCGCCAGCAGCTTGACACAATCTAATGAAAAACTGTTTTTT
CDR3: CASSLTQSNEKLFF

D: .
V: TRBV29-1
size: .
J: TRBJ1-1
DNA: TGCAGCGTTGGAGGGGGAGGAGAGGAGGGGGCTTTCTTT
CDR3: CSVGGGGEEGAFF

D: .
V: TRBV7-2
size: many
J: TRBJ1-6
DNA: TGTGCCAGCAGCTTAAAAGGGGCGGGTTCACCCCTCCACTTT
CDR3: CASSLKGAGSPLHF

D: .
V: TRBV7-8
size: .
J: TRBJ1-1
DNA: TGTGCCAGCAGCCTCGCAGAGACTGAAGCTTTCTTT
CDR3: CASSLAETEAFF

D: .
V: TRBV6-1
size: many
J: TRBJ1-2
DNA: TGTGCCAGCAGTACAGCAGGCTATGGCTACACCTTC
CDR3: CASSTAGYGYTF

D: .
V: TRBV10-3
size: few
J: TRBJ1-1
DNA: TGTGCCATCAGTGAGAGTGGGTACACTGAAGCTTTCTTT
CDR3: CAISESGYTEAFF

D: .
V: TRBV5-8
size: many
J: TRBJ1-6
DNA: TGTGCCAGCAGCTTGGACTCGGAGATGGTGTATTCACCCCTCCACTTT
CDR3: CASSLDSEMVYSPLHF

D: .
V: TRBV6-1
size: .
J: TRBJ2-7
DNA: TGTGCCAGCAGTTCAAAGACAGGCGAGCAGTACTTC
CDR3: CASSSKTGEQYF

D: .
V: TRBV25-1
size: .
J: TRBJ1-2
DNA: TGTGCCAGCAGTCAAAACAGGGCTAACTATGGCTACACCTTC
CDR3: CASSQNRANYGYTF

D: .
V: TRBV28
size: .
J: TRBJ1-2
DNA: TGTGCCAGCAGTCCTCCTCGGCCAGCTAACTATGGCTACACCTTC
CDR3: CASSPPRPANYGYTF

D: .
V: TRBV6-5
size: many
J: TRBJ1-1
DNA: TGTGCCAGCAGCCGGACTTGGGGCACTGAAGCTTTCTTT
CDR3: CASSRTWGTEAFF

D: .
V: TRBV5-4
size: .
J: TRBJ2-5
DNA: TGTGCCAGCAGCAAGACCGAAGGGGAGACCCAGTACTTC
CDR3: CASSKTEGETQYF

D: .
V: TRBV7-9
size: once
J: TRBJ2-2
DNA: TGTGCCAGCAGCTCCATGGACTACGCGAACACCGGGGAGCTGTTTTTT
CDR3: CASSSMDYANTGELFF

D: TRBD2
V: TRBV7-3
size: .
J: TRBJ2-3
DNA: TGTGCCAGCAGCCCCATCGGGGGGAGCACAGATACGCAGTATTTT
CDR3: CASSPIGGSTDTQYF

D: .
V: TRBV10-3
size: .
J: TRBJ1-3
DNA: TGTGCCATCCTGGAGTCTCCATCTGGAAACACCATATATTTT
CDR3: CAILESPSGNTIYF

D: TRBD1
V: TRBV7-2
size: .
J: TRBJ1-5
DNA: TGTGCCAGCAGTCCTGACAGGGGCGCGGGTCCCCAGCGTCAGCCCCAGCATTTT
CDR3: CASSPDRGAGPQRQPQHF

D: .
V: TRBV20-1
size: .
J: TRBJ1-2
DNA: TGCAGTGCTAGTCCCGGCGACCGAGCCGGCTACACCTTC
CDR3: CSASPGDRAGYTF

D: .
V: TRBV20-1
size: .
J: TRBJ2-1
DNA: TGCAGTGCTAGACCTTACCCCCGGGGAGGCTCCTACAATGAGCAGTTCTTC
CDR3: CSARPYPRGGSYNEQFF

D: TRBD1
V: TRBV7-6
size: .
J: TRBJ2-3
DNA: TGTGCCAGCAGCTTGCCAGGGGGCGCAGATACGCAGTATTTT
CDR3: CASSLPGGADTQYF

D: TRBD1
V: TRBV7-8
size: .
J: TRBJ1-2
DNA: TGTGCCAGCAGCCCAGGGGGTCGTTATGGCTACACCTTC
CDR3: CASSPGGRYGYTF

D: TRBD2
V: TRBV2
size: .
J: TRBJ2-5
DNA: TGTGCCAGCAGTGAGCCGGGACTAGCGAGAGAGACCCAGTACTTC
CDR3: CASSEPGLARETQYF

D: .
V: TRBV2
size: .
J: TRBJ2-3
DNA: TGTGCCAGCAGTAGGCTGCGCGGCACAGATACGCAGTATTTT
CDR3: CASSRLRGTDTQYF

D: .
V: TRBV10-3
size: few
J: TRBJ2-7
DNA: TGTGCCACCACAACCCCCCAGATCATCGAGCAGTACTTC
CDR3: CATTTPQIIEQYF

D: TRBD2
V: TRBV2
size: .
J: TRBJ2-5
DNA: TGTGCCAGCAGTGAAGGGACTAGCGGTTCAGGGGCCCAGTACTTC
CDR3: CASSEGTSGSGAQYF

D: .
V: TRBV25-1
size: .
J: TRBJ1-2
DNA: TGTGCCAGCAGTGACAGCCGGATCTATGGCTACACCTTC
CDR3: CASSDSRIYGYTF

D: .
V: TRBV20-1
size: .
J: TRBJ2-3
DNA: TGCAGTGCTAGAGGTCAGCGGCCAGATACGCAGTATTTT
CDR3: CSARGQRPDTQYF

D: .
V: TRBV12-3/TRBV12-4
size: many
J: TRBJ1-2
DNA: TGTGCCAGCAGGATAAATCCGGGGGGCTACACCTTC
CDR3: CASRINPGGYTF

D: TRBD1
V: TRBV7-9
size: many
J: TRBJ1-2
DNA: TGTGCCAGCAGCTTACTTGGACAGGGAAGCAAGTATGGCTACACCTTC
CDR3: CASSLLGQGSKYGYTF

D: .
V: TRBV7-9
size: .
J: TRBJ1-5
DNA: TGTGCCAGCAGCTCGACGGGGGGGCTAGGGGGTCGGGAGACCCAGCATTTT
CDR3: CASSSTGGLGGRETQHF

D: .
V: TRBV5-1
size: .
J: TRBJ2-3
DNA: TGCGCCAGCAGCTTGGACAGGCGGGCTGGCACAGATACGCAGTATTTT
CDR3: CASSLDRRAGTDTQYF

D: TRBD1
V: TRBV6-2/TRBV6-3
size: .
J: TRBJ2-7
DNA: TGTGCCAGCAGCCAACTCCGAACCGGGACAGGGATCTACGAGCAGTACTTC
CDR3: CASSQLRTGTGIYEQYF

D: .
V: TRBV7-9
size: .
J: TRBJ2-6
DNA: TGTGCCAGCAGCGAAGACAGAAACACTGGGGCCAACGTCCTGACTTTC
CDR3: CASSEDRNTGANVLTF

D: TRBD2
V: TRBV20-1
size: .
J: TRBJ2-1
DNA: TGCAGTGCTAGAGATCCAGCGGGGTCCAATGAGCAGTTCTTC
CDR3: CSARDPAGSNEQFF

D: TRBD1
V: TRBV14
size: .
J: TRBJ1-2
DNA: TGTGCCAGCAGCCAATTTAACGGAGGGACAGGGGGCCGTTCCTATGGCTACACCTTC
CDR3: CASSQFNGGTGGRSYGYTF

D: TRBD1
V: TRBV28
size: .
J: TRBJ1-3
DNA: TGTGCCAGCAGTTTGACAGGGGTTGGAAACACCATATATTTT
CDR3: CASSLTGVGNTIYF

D: .
V: TRBV10-3
size: few
J: TRBJ1-2
DNA: TGTGCCATCAGTGAGTCTCCAAGCGGGCGAGGCTACACCTTC
CDR3: CAISESPSGRGYTF

D: TRBD1
V: TRBV15
size: many
J: TRBJ2-5
DNA: TGTGCCACCAGCCCCGGCGAGGGGGCCCCAGAGACCCAGTACTTC
CDR3: CATSPGEGAPETQYF

D: .
V: TRBV5-4
size: many
J: TRBJ1-1
DNA: TGTGCCAGCAGCTTGGGCGGGGCTCAAAGGGACACTGAAGCTTTCTTT
CDR3: CASSLGGAQRDTEAFF

D: TRBD1
V: TRBV25-1
size: .
J: TRBJ1-1
DNA: TGTGCCAGCCACAGGGGGGGAGAAACTGAAGCTTTCTTT
CDR3: CASHRGGETEAFF

D: .
V: TRBV9
size: .
J: TRBJ2-2
DNA: TGTGCCAGCAGCGTAGGTAGTGGTCGGGGGACCGGGGAGCTGTTTTTT
CDR3: CASSVGSGRGTGELFF

D: TRBD1
V: TRBV12-3/TRBV12-4
size: many
J: TRBJ2-5
DNA: TGTGCCAGCAGTTTAGCGCGAGACAGGGGGCATCAGGAGACCCAGTACTTC
CDR3: CASSLARDRGHQETQYF

D: TRBD2
V: TRBV12-3/TRBV12-4
size: .
J: TRBJ2-6
DNA: TGTGCCAGTACCACCGGGGGAGGGATCTCTGGGGCCAACGTCCTGACTTTC
CDR3: CASTTGGGISGANVLTF

D: .
V: TRBV5-1
size: many
J: TRBJ1-1
DNA: TGCGCCAGCAGCTTGCAGGGCCCGGGGAACACTGAAGCTTTCTTT
CDR3: CASSLQGPGNTEAFF

D: .
V: TRBV20-1
size: once
J: TRBJ1-2
DNA: TGCAGTGCTATCGGCAGGAACTATGGCTACACCTTC
CDR3: CSAIGRNYGYTF